This T cell receptor beta chain was found in a study of cytotoxic CD8 clonotypes in ibrutinib-treated CLL. This table comes from immunoSEQ multiplex PCR, and its TCRdb copy is limited to in-frame clones, with some not included. In the table there are about 300,000 clones, roughly 71% of which are singletons. Germline V gene data show CDR1 as MNHEY and CDR2 as SVGAGI. Trimming cost V 7 bases and J 1 base, with 7 bases left between them. The CDR3 is 12 amino acids. The source was PBMCs, collected after 36 months of ibrutinib treatment. This TCR was recovered from a human donor with chronic lymphocytic leukemia. The V gene is TRBV6-5, the J gene TRBJ1-1; no clear D. The CDR3 DNA reads as TGTGCCAGCATGACGGGGAACACTGAAGCTTTCTTT. The encoded protein is CASMTGNTEAFF.